A single sample gave rise to the 22 T cell receptor beta chains below, sequenced in a study of molecular identifiers for immune sequencing clone quantification. In TCRdb, the PCR reads were re-called with MiXCR into one record per CDR3 protein. The data show under 600,000 distinct CDR3 sequences, around 23% seen once. The specimen sequenced was naive CD8+ T cells from blood, with Jurkat cell RNA spiked in. Described subset: FACS-sorted CD8+CD4-CCR7+CD45RA+ naive T cells. These receptors all come from a human donor in good health. Some libraries in this study had Jurkat cell RNA spiked in.

This clonotype turned up a few times. This chain connects TRBV19 to TRBJ2-3; D ambiguous. The germline V gene encodes CDR1 LNHDA and CDR2 SQIVND (reference sequence). The germline V and J ends were trimmed by 3 bases and 0 bases, with 10 bases remaining between them. There are 15 residues in the CDR3. As DNA, the CDR3 is TGTGCCAGTAGTATGGGGTCGCGGAGCACAGATACGCAGTATTTT. Translation: CASSMGSRSTDTQYF.

This clonotype was seen many times. The V call is TRBV20-1, the J call TRBJ1-1; 8 bases are shared with TRBD1. The CDR3 spans 16 residues. CDR1 and CDR2 (germline): DFQATT, SNEGSKA (reference sequence). V lost 0 bases to trimming and J lost 3 bases; unmatched junction nucleotides: 9. The CDR3 protein is CSARDYQGARDTEAFF. In DNA, the CDR3 is TGCAGTGCTAGAGATTATCAGGGGGCGCGGGACACTGAAGCTTTCTTT.

In the case of this clonotype: Relative to the germline gene, one junction end is altered; a read error may explain this. The chain uses TRBV13 and TRBJ2-2, with D possibly being TRBD2 (5 bases). The germline V gene has CDR1 PRHDT and CDR2 FYEKMQ (reference sequence). CDR3 size: 13 residues. The CDR3 DNA is TGTGTCAGCAGCCCGCGGGTCACCGGGGAGCTGTTATTT. Its translation is CVSSPRVTGELLF.

This clonotype occurred many times. The rearrangement uses TRBV7-6 and TRBJ2-3; D uncertain. Germline assignment: CDR1 SGHVS and CDR2 FNYEAQ. The CDR3 consists of 15 residues. Trimming took off 3 bases at V and 2 bases at J, with 12 bases between the two ends. The CDR3 sequence is CASSLVARSTDTQYF. DNA for the CDR3: TGTGCCAGCAGCTTGGTGGCGCGGTCCACAGATACGCAGTATTTT.

This clonotype was counted a few times. The rearrangement joins TRBV6-2 or TRBV6-3 to TRBJ2-4; no firm D call. CDR1 and CDR2 from the germline V gene are MNHEY and SVGEGT. With 2 bases removed from V and 2 bases from J, the gap between germline ends came to 13 bases. This CDR3 contains 16 residues. CDR3 nucleotides: TGTGCCAGCAGTTACGCGGATCTTGGAACCAAAAACATTCAGTACTTC. The encoded protein is CASSYADLGTKNIQYF.

This clonotype was seen many times. Compared with germline, one end of the junction differs, possibly owing to a read error. The chain carries TRBV12-3 or TRBV12-4 and TRBJ2-1; 12 positions match TRBD2. The CDR3 is made up of 15 amino acids. CDR3 amino acids: CASSLAGGTYNEQFF. CDR3 nucleotide sequence: TGTGCCAGCAGTCTAGCGGGAGGGACTTACAATGAGCAGTTCTTC.

This clonotype has a count of ten or more. The chain recombines TRBV2 with TRBJ2-3; D is possibly TRBD2 (5 bases). There are 12 residues in the CDR3. V was clipped by 5 bases and J by 6 bases, with 9 bases between them. CDR1 and CDR2 (germline): SNHLY, FYNNEI. The CDR3 bases are TGTGCCAGCAGTTCACTAGGGGATACGCAGTATTTT. Its translation: CASSSLGDTQYF.

Of note for this clonotype: A much larger clone is a single base away; this may be a read error. Here the CDR3 DNA reads TGCAGCTGCCGGTCTAGCGGCTACGAGCAGTACTTC. Translation gives CSCRSSGYEQYF. This chain uses TRBV29-1 with TRBJ2-7; 7 bases fit TRBD2. With 8 bases clipped from V and 3 bases from J, the junction kept 7 bases outside the gene matches. The CDR3 has 12 residues. Germline V lookup: CDR1 SQVTM, CDR2 ANQGSEA.

This clonotype has more than one count but fewer than ten. The chain combines TRBV7-8 with TRBJ2-6; no clear D gene. V was pared by 2 bases and J by 0 bases, with 8 bases between. This CDR3 region has 16 residues. Looked up from germline, CDR1 is SGHVS and CDR2 is FQNEAQ. CDR3 nucleotides: TGTGCCAGCAGCTTACACACGAGCTCTGGGGCCAACGTCCTGACTTTC. Amino acid sequence: CASSLHTSSGANVLTF.

The chain joins TRBV29-1 to TRBJ2-7; D is undetermined. The V end was cut by 3 bases, the J end by 4 bases, with 7 bases between. The V gene's germline CDR1 is SQVTM and CDR2 ANQGSEA. The CDR3 runs 11 residues. CDR3 DNA: TGCAGCGTTGAGGTGTCGTACGAGCAGTACTTC. Translated, it gives CSVEVSYEQYF.

The chain uses TRBV5-4 and TRBJ2-4; maybe TRBD1 (6 bases). With 0 bases removed from V and 1 base from J, the gap between germline ends came to 23 bases. Germline V gene data show CDR1 as SGHNT and CDR2 as YYREEE (reference sequence). The CDR3 is made up of 20 amino acids. The CDR3 loop reads CASSLGIEGVGAGAKNIQYF. The CDR3 DNA reads TGTGCCAGCAGCTTGGGTATTGAGGGGGTAGGGGCAGGCGCCAAAAACATTCAGTACTTC.

V gene TRBV15 combines with J gene TRBJ2-1; D is unresolved. Trimming removed 5 bases from V and 1 base from J, with 9 bases in between. The CDR3 covers 14 residues. The germline V gene has CDR1 LNHNV and CDR2 YYDKDF (reference sequence). This CDR3 reads CATSSVQSYNEQFF. The CDR3 coding sequence is TGTGCCACCAGCTCCGTACAGTCCTACAATGAGCAGTTCTTC.

The chain couples TRBV4-1 to TRBJ2-3; D not resolved. Germline V gene lookup returns CDR1 MGHRA and CDR2 YSYEKL. V lost 1 base, J lost 4 bases, and 6 bases lay in between. The CDR3 has 13 amino acids. The CDR3 DNA follows: TGCGCCAGCAGCCAAGTTTTCTCAGATACGCAGTATTTT. Its protein is CASSQVFSDTQYF.

This clonotype was seen ten or more times. CDR3 in amino acids: CSVEGKNTEAFF. The CDR3 DNA is TGCAGCGTGGAGGGGAAGAACACTGAAGCTTTCTTT. The chain uses TRBV29-1 and TRBJ1-1; possible D gene TRBD1, 5 bases. Germline CDR1 reads SQVTM; CDR2 reads ANQGSEA. V was cut by 6 bases and J by 1 base, with 9 bases left in between. The CDR3 has 12 amino acids.

In its sample, this clonotype was seen a few times. The V and J genes are TRBV29-1 and TRBJ2-1, with 7 positions matching TRBD2. The CDR3 is 14 amino acids. Trimming removed 0 bases from V and 1 base from J; junction bases left unmatched: 0. CDR1 and CDR2 from the germline V gene are SQVTM and ANQGSEA. As DNA, the CDR3 is TGCAGCGTTGAAGAGCGGGAGTCCTACAATGAGCAGTTCTTC. Its translation: CSVEERESYNEQFF.

This clonotype was recorded only once. A read error may be the cause here, since a much bigger clone is one base away. V is TRBV4-3 and J is TRBJ1-2; the match to TRBD1 covers 7 bases. Germline CDR1 reads LGHNA; CDR2 reads YSLEER. This CDR3 is 15 amino acids long. The CDR3 reads CASSQDRGRNYGYAF. In DNA, the CDR3 is TGCGCCAGCAGCCAAGACAGGGGGAGGAACTATGGCTACGCCTTC.

Only a few counts were recorded for this clonotype. The CDR3 DNA reads as TGTGCCAGCAGCCCAGAGGGGACAGGGTGGGAGACCCAGTACTTC. This translates into CASSPEGTGWETQYF. The J gene is TRBJ2-5, the V gene TRBV7-9, with 9 bases fitting TRBD1. Trimming at V came to 5 bases and at J to 5 bases, leaving 9 bases not matched to a gene. Germline V gene data show CDR1 as SEHNR and CDR2 as FQNEAQ (reference sequence). The CDR3 covers 15 residues.

This clonotype has at least ten counts. The genes are TRBV29-1 and TRBJ2-7, with TRBD2 matching 11 bases. The V and J ends lost 6 bases and 5 bases, in that order; junction bases with no gene match: 6. Germline values: CDR1 SQVTM, CDR2 ANQGSEA. This CDR3 contains 13 residues. The CDR3, as DNA: TGCAGCGTCGATAGCGGGAGGGGGGACGAGCAGTACTTC. Its protein is CSVDSGRGDEQYF.

The chain combines TRBV9 with TRBJ2-2; 9 bases are shared with TRBD2. This CDR3 comprises 16 residues. The germline V gene has CDR1 SGDLS and CDR2 YYNGEE. V lost 0 bases, J lost 4 bases, and 4 bases stayed unmatched. The CDR3 spells CASSVASGTSTGELFF. CDR3 in DNA: TGTGCCAGCAGCGTAGCTAGCGGGACCTCCACCGGGGAGCTGTTTTTT.

The chain is built from TRBV11-2 and TRBJ2-3, with D tentatively TRBD1 or TRBD2 (5 bases each). V was cut by 4 bases and J by 4 bases, with 6 bases left in between. The germline V gene encodes CDR1 SGHAT and CDR2 FQNNGV. The CDR3 is 12 residues long. This CDR3 is CASSWGPDTQYF. The CDR3 DNA reads as TGTGCCAGCAGCTGGGGACCAGATACGCAGTATTTT.

This clonotype has only a few counts. CDR3 sequence (DNA): TGTGCCAGCAGCTTAGCGGGGGGGGTAATTGAAGCTTTCTTT. Amino acid sequence: CASSLAGGVIEAFF. J is TRBJ1-1 and V is TRBV7-9; tentative D call: TRBD1 (5 bases). V lost 0 bases to trimming and J lost 7 bases, with 12 bases between them. There are 14 residues in the CDR3. Per germline, CDR1 SEHNR and CDR2 FQNEAQ (reference sequence). Filled out from reference TRBV7-9 and TRBJ1-1, the complete variable domain reads DTGVSQNPRHKITKRGQNVTFRCDPISEHNRLYWYRQTLGQGPEFLTYFQNEAQLEKSRLLSDRFSAERPKGSFSTLEIQRTEQGDSAMYLCASSLAGGVIEAFFGQGTRLTVV.

This clonotype was seen only a few times. The genes are TRBV9 and TRBJ2-5; D might be TRBD1 (5 bases). This CDR3 comprises 14 residues. Germline V gives CDR1 SGDLS, CDR2 YYNGEE. V was cut by 0 bases and J by 4 bases, with 10 bases left in between. DNA of the CDR3: TGTGCCAGCAGCGTAGTGAAAAGGGGAGAGACCCAGTACTTC. Translated: CASSVVKRGETQYF. The entire variable domain, with the rest obtained from reference TRBV9 and TRBJ2-5, is as follows: DSGVTQTPKHLITATGQRVTLRCSPRSGDLSVYWYQQSLDQGLQFLIQYYNGEERAKGNILERFSAQQFPDLHSELNLSSLELGDSALYFCASSVVKRGETQYFGPGTRLLVL.